The present T cell receptor (beta chain) was sequenced within a study of lymphopenia after photon versus proton radiotherapy. Sequencing used immunoSEQ multiplex PCR; TCRdb keeps in-frame clones, though not all of them. The sample has around 63,000 clones; about 89% are singletons. Per the germline V gene, CDR1 is MNHEY and CDR2 is SMNVEV (reference sequence). CDR3 length equals 15 residues. Trimming took off 3 bases at V and 8 bases at J, with 16 bases between the two ends. The specimen comprised peripheral blood, sampled from a patient treated with proton-based radiotherapy. The chain combines TRBV27 with TRBJ1-4; D may be TRBD1 (5 bases). This clonotype was obtained from a man at least 80 years old with esophageal cancer. CDR3 sequence reads: CASSFAQARAEKLFF. In DNA form, the CDR3 reads TGTGCCAGCAGTTTTGCACAGGCGCGGGCGGAAAAACTGTTTTTT.